The sequence of this T cell receptor beta chain was determined in a study of OX40 agonist ivuxolimab in advanced cancers. Sequenced by immunoSEQ multiplex PCR; TCRdb stores in-frame clones only, minus some. This repertoire shows around 20,000 clones, just under 75% found once; its top ten account for over 25%. Germline CDR1 is GTSNPN and CDR2 is SVGIG (reference sequence). J was trimmed by 10 bases and V by 1 base; bases with no gene match: 5. The CDR3 has 12 residues. This sequence originates from an adult with an advanced solid tumor such as melanoma, head and neck, liver or kidney cancer. Specimen: CD4+ or CD8+ T cells sorted from blood, collected in a trial of the OX40 agonist ivuxolimab. This chain links TRBV30 with TRBJ1-1, with 8 bases matching TRBD1. CDR3 in amino acids: CAWSGQGFSAFF. The CDR3 DNA sequence: TGTGCCTGGAGTGGACAGGGGTTTTCAGCTTTCTTT.